Each of the 14 T cell receptor beta chains below was sequenced from the same sample in a study of cytomegalovirus exposure and HLA in healthy donors. The PCR employed 60 Vbeta primers together with 13 Jbeta primers. Profiling relied on immunoSEQ multiplex PCR, and the TCRdb table lists in-frame clones only, not all of them. The data contain about 190,000 clones, roughly 73% of them singletons. The sequencing input was PBMCs. Receptor source: a woman under 40 in good health and CMV-seropositive.

The gene calls are TRBV11-2 and TRBJ1-1; maybe TRBD1 (6 bases). Deletions cut 1 base from V and 4 bases from J, with 25 bases between. The germline CDR1 and CDR2 sequences are SGHAT and FQNNGV. The CDR3 runs 19 residues. The CDR3 loop is CASSLGWVTTGGRSTEAFF. The CDR3 DNA reads TGTGCCAGCAGCTTAGGCTGGGTAACTACCGGGGGGCGTAGCACTGAAGCTTTCTTT.

This sequence joins TRBV27 and TRBJ2-3; 12 nucleotides line up with TRBD2. This CDR3 contains 17 residues. Germline values: CDR1 MNHEY, CDR2 SMNVEV (reference sequence). Trimming removed 5 bases from V and 2 bases from J; junction bases left unmatched: 8. The CDR3 reads CASSPIRLAGDTDTQYF. For the CDR3, the DNA is TGTGCCAGCAGTCCGATCAGACTAGCGGGGGACACAGATACGCAGTATTTT.

V is TRBV20-1 and J is TRBJ2-1; D is undetermined. CDR3 length: 11 amino acids. Trimming pared 3 bases from V and 4 bases from J, leaving 4 bases between. The germline V gene has CDR1 DFQATT and CDR2 SNEGSKA (reference sequence). Written as DNA, the CDR3 is TGCAGTGCTAGCCTATACAATGAGCAGTTCTTC. Translated, it gives CSASLYNEQFF.

V and J are TRBV29-1 and TRBJ2-7; 7 bases match TRBD1. V shed 4 bases, J shed 1 base, and the junction held 10 bases outside the gene matches. The CDR3 length is 15 residues. Germline-derived CDR1 and CDR2 are SQVTM and ANQGSEA. In DNA form, the CDR3 reads TGCAGCGTTGCCCCACCCGGGACAGATTCCTACGAGCAGTACTTC. Residues: CSVAPPGTDSYEQYF.

The CDR3 sequence: CASSFRQGGQPQHF. CDR3 in DNA: TGTGCCAGTAGTTTTCGCCAGGGGGGTCAGCCCCAGCATTTT. The chain recombines TRBV19 with TRBJ1-5, with TRBD1 identical over 7 bases. From germline, CDR1 is LNHDA and CDR2 SQIVND (reference sequence). V lost 5 bases and J lost 6; bases outside the gene matches: 7. This CDR3 is 14 amino acids long.

The chain combines TRBV28 with TRBJ1-5; 10 nucleotides agree with TRBD1. V lost 7 bases to trimming and J lost 1 base; unmatched junction nucleotides: 7. This CDR3 has 16 residues. Germline V CDR1 and CDR2: MDHEN, SYDVKM. The CDR3 here is CASTLTDRGSNQPQHF. The CDR3 nucleotides are TGTGCCAGCACGCTAACGGACAGGGGGAGCAATCAGCCCCAGCATTTT.

This chain joins TRBV11-3 and TRBJ1-1; D possibly corresponds to TRBD1 (6 bases). The CDR3 is 16 amino acids. Between the trimmed V and J ends, which lost 8 bases and 4 bases, there was a span of 23 bases. Germline V gene data show CDR1 as SGHNT and CDR2 as YENEEA. In DNA form, the CDR3 reads TGTGCCAGCGCCGAAGAATCAACAGGGAGTTTCACTGAAGCTTTCTTT. Translation gives CASAEESTGSFTEAFF.

The chain carries TRBV4-1 and TRBJ2-1; 9 bases are a match to TRBD1. Germline V gives CDR1 MGHRA, CDR2 YSYEKL. This CDR3 has 16 amino acids. J was trimmed by 7 bases and V by 2 bases; bases with no gene match: 9. Written as DNA, the CDR3 is TGCGCCAGCAGCCAAATGGGTACAGGGGGCCGGAATGAGCAGTTCTTC. This translates into CASSQMGTGGRNEQFF.

V usage is TRBV4-2 and J usage is TRBJ1-1; D remains ambiguous. The CDR3 runs to 14 residues. Germline V CDR1 and CDR2: LGHNA, YNFKEQ. V was shortened by 2 bases and J by 4 bases, with 11 bases between the two germline ends. The CDR3 nucleotides read TGTGCCAGCAGCCAAAACCTCCCGGGCACTGAAGCTTTCTTT. Translated, it gives CASSQNLPGTEAFF.

The chain employs TRBV9 and TRBJ2-7; 10 bases align to TRBD2. This CDR3 has 14 amino acids. Trimming took 4 bases from V and 4 from J; bases not matched to a gene: 5. Germline V lookup: CDR1 SGDLS, CDR2 YYNGEE. The CDR3 DNA reads TGTGCCAGCAGCTTTAGCGGGGGGCAATACGAGCAGTACTTC. This codes for CASSFSGGQYEQYF. Full variable domain (missing parts from reference TRBV9 and TRBJ2-7): DSGVTQTPKHLITATGQRVTLRCSPRSGDLSVYWYQQSLDQGLQFLIQYYNGEERAKGNILERFSAQQFPDLHSELNLSSLELGDSALYFCASSFSGGQYEQYFGPGTRLTVT.

The CDR3 here is CASSHAPGVAFF. The CDR3 region has the DNA TGTGCCAGTAGTCACGCGCCAGGGGTAGCTTTCTTT. V and J are TRBV19 and TRBJ1-1, with D maybe TRBD1 (6 bases). This CDR3 spans 12 amino acids. Trimming took off 5 bases at V and 10 bases at J, with 14 bases between the two ends. Germline CDR1 LNHDA, CDR2 SQIVND (reference sequence). Full variable domain (remainder filled in from reference TRBV19 and TRBJ1-1): DGGITQSPKYLFRKEGQNVTLSCEQNLNHDAMYWYRQDPGQGLRLIYYSQIVNDFQKGDIAEGYSVSREKKESFPLTVTSAQKNPTAFYLCASSHAPGVAFFGQGTRLTVV.

The chain couples TRBV27 to TRBJ2-2, with D unclear. Trimming cost V 8 bases and J 2 bases, with 9 bases left between them. CDR1 is MNHEY and CDR2 is SMNVEV in the germline V gene (reference sequence). The CDR3 is made up of 13 amino acids. The CDR3 sequence is CASGRLNTGELFF. CDR3 DNA sequence: TGTGCCAGCGGCAGACTTAACACCGGGGAGCTGTTTTTT.

This rearrangement joins TRBV7-3 to TRBJ2-6; no firm D call. V lost 8 bases, J lost 2 bases, and 7 bases lay in between. The germline CDR1 and CDR2 sequences are SGHTA and FQGTGA. The CDR3 has 13 amino acids. The CDR3 nucleotides are TGTGCCAGCTCTGGCACTGGGGCCAACGTCCTGACTTTC. This sequence encodes CASSGTGANVLTF.

This clone was found a few times. V is TRBV2 and J is TRBJ1-1, with 8 bases aligning to TRBD1. In germline, CDR1 is SNHLY, CDR2 FYNNEI. The ends lost 5 bases at V and 6 bases at J; junction bases unmatched: 8. CDR3 length equals 14 residues. CDR3 sequence reads: CASSPGTGVSEAFF. The CDR3 DNA reads TGTGCCAGCAGTCCCGGGACAGGAGTATCTGAAGCTTTCTTT.